Listed below are T cell receptor beta chains from one sample, sequenced in a study of T cells after yellow fever vaccination. Each CDR3 protein is one row after TCRdb ran MiXCR on the 5' RACE reads. The repertoire holds 300,000 to 350,000 distinct CDR3 sequences, with approximately 4.5% as singletons. Source: PBMCs, taken 15 days after the yellow fever booster vaccination. Source of these receptors: a man aged 18 to 30 who received the YFV17D yellow fever vaccine. CDR3s include the opening cysteine and the closing phenylalanine or tryptophan. D genes are given only for firm matches. Clone size, where shown, is once, few, many, or a class for clones that have expanded.

few	TRBV12-3/TRBV12-4	16	TRBD2	TRBJ2-2	CASRQKRGRNTGELFF	TGTGCCAGCAGGCAAAAGCGGGGGAGGAACACCGGGGAGCTGTTTTTT
many	TRBV5-1	14	-	TRBJ2-3	CASSLDGSQGTQYF	TGCGCCAGCAGCTTGGATGGTTCCCAAGGTACGCAGTATTTT
few	TRBV4-1	17	TRBD2	TRBJ2-5	CASSHRTSGSLQETQYF	TGCGCCAGCAGCCACAGGACTAGCGGCTCACTCCAAGAGACCCAGTACTTC
few	TRBV12-3/TRBV12-4	13	-	TRBJ1-5	CASTPFGRQPQHF	TGTGCCAGCACCCCTTTTGGCAGGCAGCCCCAGCATTTT
many	TRBV5-6	14	TRBD2	TRBJ2-4	CASSLFLAGNIQYF	TGTGCCAGCAGCTTGTTTCTAGCGGGGAACATTCAGTACTTC
few	TRBV5-1	13	TRBD1	TRBJ2-5	CASSWGQRETQYF	TGCGCCAGCAGCTGGGGACAGAGGGAGACCCAGTACTTC
many	TRBV4-1	15	-	TRBJ2-1	CASSQEQYSYNEQFF	TGCGCCAGCAGCCAAGAACAGTACTCCTACAATGAGCAGTTCTTC
few	TRBV5-1	13	-	TRBJ1-1	CASRGGESTEAFF	TGCGCCAGCAGGGGCGGGGAAAGCACTGAAGCTTTCTTT
many	TRBV4-3	16	TRBD1	TRBJ2-7	CASSQVPGQGVYEQYF	TGCGCCAGCAGCCAGGTCCCGGGACAGGGGGTTTACGAGCAGTACTTC
few	TRBV6-2/TRBV6-3	16	-	TRBJ2-3	CASSLPAGPTADTQYF	TGTGCCAGCAGTTTACCTGCGGGGCCGACGGCAGATACGCAGTATTTT
-	TRBV7-9	16	-	TRBJ2-1	CAINGGPLSAYNEQFF	TGTGCCATAAATGGGGGGCCGCTATCCGCCTACAATGAGCAGTTCTTC
-	TRBV5-1	13	TRBD1	TRBJ1-1	CASSRWTGTEAFF	TGCGCCAGCAGCCGTTGGACAGGGACTGAAGCTTTCTTT
few	TRBV6-5	18	TRBD2	TRBJ2-5	CASSYSTSGGVVIGTQYF	TGTGCCAGCAGTTACTCGACTAGCGGGGGAGTCGTTATTGGGACCCAGTACTTC
many	TRBV11-2	16	TRBD2	TRBJ2-1	CASSLDLWRGGNEQFF	TGTGCCAGCAGCTTAGATCTTTGGCGGGGGGGCAATGAGCAGTTCTTC
many	TRBV7-2	14	TRBD2	TRBJ2-1	CASSLSSGVTTRIF	TGTGCCAGCAGCCTTTCTAGCGGGGTAACCACTAGGATCTTC
-	TRBV20-1	14	-	TRBJ2-1	CSALRDNPYNEQFF	TGCAGTGCCCTCCGGGACAACCCCTACAATGAGCAGTTCTTC
many	TRBV29-1	16	-	TRBJ2-3	CSVDGLPPYGPDTQYF	TGCAGCGTTGATGGGCTTCCCCCCTACGGGCCAGATACGCAGTATTTT
-	TRBV4-2	15	-	TRBJ2-1	CASSQDGGPVYEQFF	TGTGCCAGCAGCCAAGATGGGGGACCCGTATATGAGCAGTTCTTC
many	TRBV6-5	15	-	TRBJ2-3	CASSYSGKFRDTQYF	TGTGCCAGCAGTTACTCGGGGAAGTTCCGAGATACGCAGTATTTT
many	TRBV7-2	14	-	TRBJ1-5	CASSLLQRDQPQHF	TGTGCCAGCAGCTTATTGCAAAGGGATCAGCCCCAGCATTTT
few	TRBV2	11	-	TRBJ2-7	CASSVQSEQYF	TGTGCCAGCAGTGTGCAGTCCGAGCAGTACTTC
-	TRBV4-1	15	TRBD1	TRBJ1-2	CASSHPDRDLHGYTF	TGCGCCAGCAGCCACCCGGACAGGGACCTTCATGGCTACACCTTC
many	TRBV10-3	13	-	TRBJ2-4	CAISESSGYIQYF	TGTGCCATCAGTGAGTCGTCAGGATACATTCAGTACTTC
few	TRBV6-2/TRBV6-3	14	TRBD1	TRBJ1-6	CAISGQGYNSPLHF	TGTGCCATCTCCGGACAGGGATATAATTCACCCCTCCACTTT
-	TRBV12-3/TRBV12-4	15	-	TRBJ1-3	CASSPQSSSGNTIYF	TGTGCCAGCAGTCCACAATCGAGCTCTGGAAACACCATATATTTT
few	TRBV6-6	17	TRBD1	TRBJ1-1	CASSANYRGAMNTEAFF	TGTGCCAGCAGTGCGAACTACAGGGGGGCTATGAACACTGAAGCTTTCTTT
many	TRBV4-3	17	TRBD2	TRBJ2-3	CASSPNSAGGWADTQYF	TGCGCCAGCAGCCCCAACTCCGCGGGGGGGTGGGCAGATACGCAGTATTTT
few	TRBV6-5	11	-	TRBJ1-2	CASYGARGYTF	TGTGCCAGCTATGGGGCGCGGGGCTACACCTTC
many	TRBV6-2/TRBV6-3	12	-	TRBJ1-1	CASRAMNTEAFF	TGTGCCAGCAGGGCCATGAACACTGAAGCTTTCTTT
few	TRBV6-5	11	TRBD2	TRBJ2-2	CASGRAGELFF	TGTGCCAGCGGGAGGGCGGGGGAGCTGTTTTTT
many	TRBV5-1	18	-	TRBJ1-2	CASSLSGDSGGANYGYTF	TGCGCCAGCAGCTTGTCCGGAGACTCAGGAGGAGCTAACTATGGCTACACCTTC
-	TRBV20-1	16	TRBD1	TRBJ2-6	CSARGTGGSGANVLTF	TGCAGTGCCAGGGGGACAGGGGGCTCTGGGGCCAACGTCCTGACTTTC
many	TRBV4-1	15	-	TRBJ2-5	CASSQGATEQETQYF	TGCGCCAGCAGCCAAGGGGCGACAGAACAAGAGACCCAGTACTTC
many	TRBV12-3/TRBV12-4	17	-	TRBJ2-5	CASSLSFGAGKQETQYF	TGTGCCAGCAGTTTATCCTTCGGAGCGGGCAAGCAAGAGACCCAGTACTTC
few	TRBV2	16	-	TRBJ2-5	CATAPEGGGGSGTQYF	TGTGCCACAGCACCCGAGGGAGGGGGCGGTTCCGGGACCCAGTACTTC
few	TRBV7-9	14	-	TRBJ2-3	CASSGYRGKDTQYF	TGTGCCAGCAGCGGGTATCGGGGCAAAGATACGCAGTATTTT
few	TRBV14	13	TRBD2	TRBJ2-7	CASSEGLSYEQYF	TGTGCCAGCAGCGAGGGACTATCTTACGAGCAGTACTTC
-	TRBV29-1	13	-	TRBJ2-1	CSVSTRGYNKQFF	TGCAGCGTCTCCACCCGAGGCTACAATAAGCAGTTCTTC
few	TRBV7-6	15	-	TRBJ2-1	CASSFELSSYNEQFF	TGTGCCAGCAGCTTTGAACTGAGCTCCTACAATGAGCAGTTCTTC
many	TRBV18	17	-	TRBJ1-3	CASSPPYRTISGNTIYF	TGTGCCAGCTCACCACCGTACAGGACGATCTCTGGAAACACCATATATTTT
-	TRBV19	10	-	TRBJ2-2	CASSIGELFF	TGTGCCAGTAGTATCGGGGAGCTGTTTTTT
few	TRBV4-3	19	TRBD2	TRBJ2-1	CASSPRILAGGPPYNEQFF	TGCGCCAGCAGCCCAAGAATTCTAGCGGGGGGACCCCCCTACAATGAGCAGTTCTTC
-	TRBV12-3/TRBV12-4	15	-	TRBJ1-6	CASSLGAPDNSPLHF	TGTGCCAGCAGTTTAGGGGCCCCCGATAATTCACCCCTCCACTTT
many	TRBV10-3	16	-	TRBJ2-1	CAISESPGSSYNEQFF	TGTGCCATCAGTGAGTCCCCAGGGTCCTCCTACAATGAGCAGTTCTTC
many	TRBV27	14	-	TRBJ1-4	CASSLSGDGEKLFF	TGTGCCAGCAGTTTATCAGGGGATGGAGAAAAACTGTTTTTT
many	TRBV18	15	-	TRBJ1-1	CASSPRGGLNTEAFF	TGTGCCAGCTCACCAAGGGGAGGCTTGAACACTGAAGCTTTCTTT
many	TRBV9	16	TRBD2	TRBJ2-2	CASSLSSGGAGGELFF	TGTGCCAGCAGCCTTAGTAGCGGGGGGGCAGGCGGGGAGCTGTTTTTT
many	TRBV6-2/TRBV6-3	16	TRBD2	TRBJ2-3	CASSRTSGASTDTQYF	TGTGCCAGCAGTCGGACTAGCGGGGCCAGCACAGATACGCAGTATTTT
-	TRBV20-1	14	-	TRBJ2-3	CSALPGMSTDTQYF	TGCAGTGCCCTACCTGGTATGAGCACAGATACGCAGTATTTT
-	TRBV4-1	19	-	TRBJ1-6	CASSQDWQEKSSYNSPLHF	TGCGCCAGCAGCCAAGATTGGCAGGAGAAGAGCTCCTATAATTCACCCCTCCACTTT
-	TRBV27	15	-	TRBJ2-6	CASRTGLWGANVLTF	TGTGCCAGCAGGACGGGGCTCTGGGGGGCCAACGTCCTGACTTTC